These 21 T cell receptor beta chains originate from one sample sequenced in a study of blood T cell repertoires in COVID-19. TCRdb keeps only in-frame clones here, not all; method: immunoSEQ multiplex PCR. The table has roughly 250,000 clones, around four fifths seen once. The specimen sequenced was peripheral blood. All receptors come from a woman aged 55-69 years with active or convalescent COVID-19.

This sequence joins TRBV4-1 and TRBJ2-5; TRBD1 might be the D (6 bases). This CDR3 region has 17 residues. Germline V lookup: CDR1 MGHRA, CDR2 YSYEKL. V was trimmed by 4 bases and J by 2 bases, leaving 20 bases between them. The CDR3 DNA follows: TGCGCCAGCAGCCCCCTCGGGCAGGGGAGAAAACAAGAGACCCAGTACTTC. This encodes CASSPLGQGRKQETQYF.

The V gene is TRBV5-8, the J gene TRBJ2-7, with TRBD2 as a possible D gene (6 bases). The CDR3 is 12 residues long. Germline V gives CDR1 SGHTS, CDR2 YDEGEE. V was trimmed by 0 bases and J by 6 bases, leaving 7 bases between them. The CDR3 sequence: CASSLGGLEQYV. The CDR3, as DNA: TGTGCCAGCAGCTTGGGGGGACTCGAGCAGTACGTC.

The chain recombines TRBV6-5 with TRBJ1-2; the D gene is possibly TRBD1 (5 bases). CDR3 length: 13 residues. Germline V lookup: CDR1 MNHEY, CDR2 SVGAGI. The CDR3 nucleotides read TGTGCAACCGAGCCAGGGCTTAACTATGGCTACACCTTC. It translates to CATEPGLNYGYTF.

This clone was counted a few times. CDR3 sequence: CSAEKNTEAFF. CDR3 in DNA: TGCAGTGCAGAGAAGAACACTGAAGCTTTCTTT. This chain joins TRBV20-1 and TRBJ1-1, with D unresolved. The CDR3 spans 11 residues. V lost 6 bases, J lost 1 base, and 6 bases lay in between. CDR1 is DFQATT, CDR2 SNEGSKA, per germline (reference sequence).

This CDR3 reads CASSPSGGESYGYTF. Written as DNA, the CDR3 is TGTGCCAGCAGCCCATCCGGAGGTGAGAGCTATGGCTACACCTTC. This chain uses TRBV9 with TRBJ1-2, with D unclear. The CDR3 is 15 amino acids. The germline V and J ends were trimmed by 4 bases and 4 bases, with 17 bases remaining between them. The V gene's germline CDR1 is SGDLS and CDR2 YYNGEE. Complete variable domain (other parts from reference TRBV9 and TRBJ1-2): DSGVTQTPKHLITATGQRVTLRCSPRSGDLSVYWYQQSLDQGLQFLIQYYNGEERAKGNILERFSAQQFPDLHSELNLSSLELGDSALYFCASSPSGGESYGYTFGSGTRLTVV.

This rearrangement joins TRBV4-2 to TRBJ2-4; TRBD2 matches at 10 bases. The CDR3 is 18 residues long. In germline, CDR1 is LGHNA, CDR2 YNFKEQ. Trimming took 4 bases from V and 8 from J; bases not matched to a gene: 17. This CDR3 is CASSRITSGDRSGDIQYF. In DNA form, the CDR3 reads TGTGCCAGCAGCCGGATAACTAGCGGGGATCGGTCAGGGGACATTCAGTACTTC.

The chain employs TRBV28 and TRBJ2-7; TRBD2 aligns across 7 bases. V was pared by 5 bases and J by 0 bases, with 13 bases of the junction left unmatched. The germline V gene has CDR1 MDHEN and CDR2 SYDVKM. The CDR3 is made up of 17 amino acids. CDR3 DNA: TGTGCCAGCAGTGTTGGAGGGAGGGGCTACCTCTCCTACGAGCAGTACGTC. It yields the protein CASSVGGRGYLSYEQYV.

This chain connects TRBV6-5 to TRBJ2-1, with TRBD2 matching 8 bases. The length of the CDR3 is 13 residues. V lost 11 bases to trimming and J lost 8 bases; unmatched junction nucleotides: 11. Per germline, CDR1 MNHEY and CDR2 SVGAGI. Written as DNA, the CDR3 is TGTGCCGGTACTAGCGGCCATAGGGATGAGCAGTTCTTC. Its protein product is CAGTSGHRDEQFF.

The chain recombines TRBV5-1 with TRBJ2-7, with D maybe TRBD2 (6 bases). The CDR3 consists of 16 residues. Germline assignment: CDR1 SGHRS and CDR2 YFSETQ. V was cut by 4 bases and J by 2 bases, with 19 bases left in between. The CDR3 region has the DNA TGCGCCAGCAGCCCCGCGGGCGGAGGGGTGACCTACGAGCAGTACGTC. This sequence encodes CASSPAGGGVTYEQYV.

The V and J genes are TRBV5-6 and TRBJ2-3; 11 bases fit TRBD2. CDR1 and CDR2 (germline): SGHDT, YYEEEE. V lost 1 base to trimming and J lost 5 bases; unmatched junction nucleotides: 15. This CDR3 contains 19 residues. The CDR3 sequence is CASSLTSGGVGLHGDTQYF. In DNA form, the CDR3 reads TGTGCCAGCAGCTTGACTAGCGGGGGTGTCGGTTTACATGGAGATACGCAGTATTTT.

The gene calls are TRBV2 and TRBJ2-6; 7 bases fit TRBD2. The V segment lost 1 base and the J segment 3 bases; nucleotides outside the gene matches: 6. The CDR3 sequence is 17 residues long. CDR1 is SNHLY and CDR2 is FYNNEI in the germline V gene. Here the CDR3 DNA reads TGTGCCAGCAGTGAAGGTGGCAGGGAGGGTGGGGCCAACGTCCTGACTTTC. As protein: CASSEGGREGGANVLTF.

This clone was seen only once. The chain employs TRBV5-1 and TRBJ1-1; D is unresolved. With 0 bases removed from V and 6 bases from J, the gap between germline ends came to 6 bases. CDR3 length: 12 amino acids. Germline CDR1 and CDR2: SGHRS and YFSETQ. CDR3 DNA: TGCGCCAGCAGCTTGGGCCCAGCTGAAGCTTTCTTT. Protein: CASSLGPAEAFF.

The V and J genes are TRBV7-5 and TRBJ1-1. TRBV7-5 is reported as a pseudogene. This CDR3 is built from 12 residues. The CDR3 sequence: CARSLAGTEAFF. The CDR3 DNA reads TGTGCCAGAAGCTTAGCCGGGACTGAAGCTTTCTTT.

The chain has TRBV7-9 and TRBJ1-6; 9 positions match TRBD1. The CDR3 contains 14 residues. The germline V gene encodes CDR1 SEHNR and CDR2 FQNEAQ (reference sequence). The V segment lost 7 bases and the J segment 7 bases; nucleotides outside the gene matches: 5. CDR3 in DNA: TGTGCCAGCACCCAGACAGGGGGGAATTCACCCCTCCACTTT. The encoded protein is CASTQTGGNSPLHF. The whole variable domain, filled in from reference TRBV7-9 and TRBJ1-6, reads DTGVSQNPRHKITKRGQNVTFRCDPISEHNRLYWYRQTLGQGPEFLTYFQNEAQLEKSRLLSDRFSAERPKGSFSTLEIQRTEQGDSAMYLCASTQTGGNSPLHFGNGTRLTVT.

The chain carries TRBV7-8 and TRBJ2-3; D might be TRBD1 (5 bases). The CDR3 has 16 amino acids. Germline CDR1 reads SGHVS; CDR2 reads FQNEAQ. The V and J ends lost 6 bases and 0 bases respectively, with 16 bases between them. Written as DNA, the CDR3 is TGTGCCAGCAGTTGGGATGGGGCGTATAGCACAGATACGCAGTATTTT. Protein product: CASSWDGAYSTDTQYF.

The chain carries TRBV19 and TRBJ2-7; maybe TRBD1 (6 bases). The CDR3 has 13 amino acids. CDR1 LNHDA and CDR2 SQIVND come from the germline V gene (reference sequence). V was cut by 5 bases and J by 5 bases, with 13 bases left in between. CDR3 DNA sequence: TGTGCCAGTAGTTTTCTCGGACAGCACGAGCAGTACTTC. Translated: CASSFLGQHEQYF.

The CDR3 DNA follows: TGTGCCAGCAGCCATTCTAGCGGGAGGGCTCGAAATGAGCAGTTCTTC. Translation gives CASSHSSGRARNEQFF. The chain uses TRBV4-2 and TRBJ2-1, with TRBD2 matching 12 bases. From germline, CDR1 is LGHNA and CDR2 YNFKEQ. The CDR3 consists of 16 residues. V gave up 3 bases and J gave up 7 bases; unmatched junction bases: 7.

V and J are TRBV6-1 and TRBJ1-5, with 8 bases lining up with TRBD1. Per germline, CDR1 MNHNS and CDR2 SASEGT. This CDR3 has 14 residues. J lost 7 bases, V lost 2 bases, and 4 bases had no gene match. The CDR3 sequence: CASSESGGGQPQHF. The CDR3 bases are TGTGCCAGCAGTGAATCAGGGGGCGGACAGCCCCAGCATTTT.

V and J are TRBV6-5 and TRBJ1-2, with 8 nucleotides matching TRBD1. The germline V gene encodes CDR1 MNHEY and CDR2 SVGAGI. Trimming cost V 6 bases and J 4 bases; bases outside gene matches: 4. The CDR3 extends over 13 amino acids. For the CDR3, the DNA is TGTGCCAGCAGATGGACAGGGAGCTATGGCTACACCTTC. Amino acid sequence: CASRWTGSYGYTF.

The rearrangement uses TRBV7-8 and TRBJ2-3; D is ambiguous. The V end was cut by 0 bases, the J end by 3 bases, with 13 bases between. Germline CDR1 is SGHVS and CDR2 is FQNEAQ. CDR3 size: 16 residues. CDR3 in DNA: TGTGCCAGCAGCTTAGCCAGGCTGCTTGGGACAGATACGCAGTATTTT. It is translated as CASSLARLLGTDTQYF.

V is TRBV11-2 and J is TRBJ2-6; the match to TRBD1 covers 7 bases. This CDR3 region has 18 residues. Losses at the gene ends were 4 bases for V and 4 bases for J; bases not matched to a gene: 13. Germline V lookup: CDR1 SGHAT, CDR2 FQNNGV. CDR3 DNA sequence: TGTGCCAGCAGCTACCGACAGGGCCTGCTCGGAGGGGCCAACGTCCTGACTTTC. This encodes CASSYRQGLLGGANVLTF. The full variable domain, with the rest looked up from reference TRBV11-2 and TRBJ2-6, is EAGVAQSPRYKIIEKRQSVAFWCNPISGHATLYWYQQILGQGPKLLIQFQNNGVVDDSQLPKDRFSAERLKGVDSTLKIQPAKLEDSAVYLCASSYRQGLLGGANVLTFGAGSRLTVL.